A single sample gave rise to the 27 T cell receptor beta chains below, sequenced in a study of CXCR3-negative and CXCR3-positive naive CD8 T cells. Whole-study findings and limits: CXCR3-positive naive cells carried more hydrophobic TRB CDR3s than CXCR3-negative ones.

Through 5' RACE with UMI labels, the TRB cDNA libraries were prepared. TCRdb reprocessed the 5' RACE reads, keeping one entry per CDR3 protein, no DNA. The sample totals around 160,000 distinct CDR3 sequences. These receptors have no identified antigens. Input material: naive CXCR3+ CD8+ T cells from blood. The subset was: CD45RO-CCR7+CD27+CD95- naive CD8+ T cells expressing CXCR3 (TNR3+). These receptors were taken from a human donor in good health. Some clones in this sample may be carry-over from other donors' samples.

This chain joins TRBV5-5 and TRBJ2-7. CDR1 is SGHKS and CDR2 is YYEKEE in the germline V gene (reference sequence). The CDR3 spans 13 residues. This chain's CDR3 is CASSLADNYEQYF.

The chain uses TRBV20-1 and TRBJ2-1; TCRdb indicates TRBD1, and absent DNA this call remains unverified. This CDR3 contains 15 residues. Germline-derived CDR1 and CDR2 are DFQATT and SNEGSKA (reference sequence). CDR3 residues: CSAREPQDLSNEQFF.

The rearrangement links TRBV28 to TRBJ2-7. This CDR3 spans 14 amino acids. From germline, CDR1 is MDHEN and CDR2 SYDVKM. The CDR3 sequence: CASSLYPNFYEQYF.

This rearrangement joins TRBV29-1 to TRBJ2-3; the D gene TCRdb calls, TRBD2, cannot be checked with no DNA. CDR3 length: 14 amino acids. Germline CDR1 reads SQVTM; CDR2 reads ANQGSEA. The CDR3 reads CSVWSGGALDTQYF.

This chain links TRBV29-1 with TRBJ2-1; TCRdb's D call of TRBD1 is untestable without DNA. CDR1 and CDR2 (germline): SQVTM, ANQGSEA. The CDR3 has 13 residues. The CDR3 protein is CSALPSSYNEQFF.

V and J are TRBV4-2 and TRBJ1-1. The CDR3 length is 14 residues. Germline V gene sequence: CDR1 LGHNA, CDR2 YNFKEQ. The CDR3 here is CASSPGQMNTEALF.

This chain joins TRBV29-1 and TRBJ2-1; TCRdb's D call, TRBD1, is unchecked because there is no DNA. The germline CDR1 and CDR2 sequences are SQVTM and ANQGSEA. The CDR3 runs 15 residues. CDR3 loop: CSVSNRGPPYNEQFF.

V is TRBV11-3 and J is TRBJ2-7. CDR1 and CDR2 (germline): SGHNT, YENEEA. The CDR3 spans 13 residues. CDR3 amino acids: CASSLDFSYEQYF.

The rearrangement links TRBV20-1 to TRBJ2-1; the D call of TRBD2 rests on TCRdb alone, since no DNA is present to check it. CDR1 and CDR2 from the germline V gene are DFQATT and SNEGSKA (reference sequence). This CDR3 has 17 residues. CDR3 protein: CSARDYHSGRAVNEQFF.

The chain couples TRBV5-1 to TRBJ1-2; no DNA is available, so the TRBD1 call from TCRdb remains unchecked. The germline V gene has CDR1 SGHRS and CDR2 YFSETQ. The length of the CDR3 is 13 residues. The CDR3 sequence: CASSLLSGDGYTF.

The chain joins TRBV13 to TRBJ2-3. This CDR3 spans 12 amino acids. Germline-derived CDR1 and CDR2 are PRHDT and FYEKMQ (reference sequence). The CDR3 here is CASSYRTDTQYF.

CDR3 sequence: CSVEPAGRSSTDTQYF. The chain links TRBV29-1 to TRBJ2-3; checking the TCRdb D call of TRBD2 is not possible without DNA. This CDR3 is 16 amino acids long. Germline CDR1 is SQVTM and CDR2 is ANQGSEA.

The gene calls are TRBV7-9 and TRBJ2-7; TCRdb picks TRBD1, but there is no DNA to check that call. The CDR3 has 15 residues. Germline assignment: CDR1 SEHNR and CDR2 FQNEAQ (reference sequence). The CDR3 sequence is CASSRQGLPNDEQYF. The full variable domain, completed using reference TRBV7-9 and TRBJ2-7, is DTGVSQNPRHKITKRGQNVTFRCDPISEHNRLYWYRQTLGQGPEFLTYFQNEAQLEKSRLLSDRFSAERPKGSFSTLEIQRTEQGDSAMYLCASSRQGLPNDEQYFGPGTRLTVT.

This chain connects TRBV29-1 to TRBJ2-7; TCRdb names TRBD2, which stays unverified in the absence of DNA. Germline assignment: CDR1 SQVTM and CDR2 ANQGSEA. This CDR3 is built from 12 residues. CDR3 in amino acids: CSVSPGSYEQYF.

V gene TRBV5-1 combines with J gene TRBJ2-1; TCRdb outputs TRBD2, but without DNA this stays unchecked. CDR1 and CDR2 (germline): SGHRS, YFSETQ. This CDR3 has 12 residues. CDR3 protein: CASSSAGNEQFF.

The rearrangement links TRBV6-2 or TRBV6-3 to TRBJ2-3; the D gene TCRdb calls, TRBD1, cannot be checked with no DNA. The CDR3 totals 15 residues. CDR1 is MNHEY, CDR2 SVGEGT, per germline. The CDR3 is CASNRDRGHTDTQYF.

V usage is TRBV7-9 and J usage is TRBJ2-2; TCRdb's D gene call, TRBD2, goes unchecked for lack of DNA. The CDR3 consists of 19 residues. Germline lookup yields CDR1 SEHNR and CDR2 FQNEAQ (reference sequence). The CDR3 reads CASSLVLLEAGGHTGELFF.

The chain joins TRBV12-3 or TRBV12-4 to TRBJ2-1; TCRdb outputs TRBD2, but without DNA this stays unchecked. The CDR3 runs to 17 residues. The CDR3 sequence: CASSPSRLAGVRDEQFF.

The chain carries TRBV19 and TRBJ2-5. Germline lookup yields CDR1 LNHDA and CDR2 SQIVND (reference sequence). The CDR3 has 13 residues. The CDR3 here is CATASIGQESQYF.

V gene TRBV25-1 combines with J gene TRBJ2-7; TCRdb names TRBD1, which stays unverified in the absence of DNA. CDR1 and CDR2 (germline): MGHDK, SYGVNS. This CDR3 is built from 16 residues. This chain's CDR3 is CASSEFTGTHSYEQYF.

V usage is TRBV29-1 and J usage is TRBJ2-3; TCRdb selects TRBD2, and the lack of DNA leaves this call unchecked. CDR1 SQVTM and CDR2 ANQGSEA come from the germline V gene. This CDR3 is 13 amino acids long. This CDR3 is CSLESGDADTQYF.

Here the CDR3 reads CASSLSPGQGTYEQYF. This sequence joins TRBV28 and TRBJ2-7; TCRdb indicates TRBD1, and absent DNA this call remains unverified. The CDR3 extends over 16 amino acids. Germline-derived CDR1 and CDR2 are MDHEN and SYDVKM.

This chain's CDR3 is CASTPPTGSGEQFF. This chain uses TRBV7-9 with TRBJ2-1; TCRdb returns TRBD1, unconfirmable since there is no DNA. CDR3 length: 14 amino acids. The germline gives CDR1 SEHNR, CDR2 FQNEAQ (reference sequence). Full variable domain (remainder filled in from reference TRBV7-9 and TRBJ2-1): DTGVSQNPRHKITKRGQNVTFRCDPISEHNRLYWYRQTLGQGPEFLTYFQNEAQLEKSRLLSDRFSAERPKGSFSTLEIQRTEQGDSAMYLCASTPPTGSGEQFFGPGTRLTVL.

The rearrangement uses TRBV7-8 and TRBJ2-7; lacking DNA, the TRBD1 call made by TCRdb goes unchecked. Germline values: CDR1 SGHVS, CDR2 FQNEAQ. The CDR3 is 17 amino acids. The CDR3 is CASSFSGEPGTNYEQYF.

The J gene is TRBJ2-4, the V gene TRBV28; TCRdb gives TRBD2 as the D gene, but with no DNA this cannot be confirmed. From germline, CDR1 is MDHEN and CDR2 SYDVKM. This CDR3 is built from 16 residues. The CDR3 here is CASSLLGNLAKNIQYF.

This chain joins TRBV19 and TRBJ2-5; TCRdb's D call of TRBD2 is untestable without DNA. Germline V lookup: CDR1 LNHDA, CDR2 SQIVND (reference sequence). The CDR3 spans 15 residues. The CDR3 is CASRLSSGGAVTQYF.

The V gene is TRBV12-3 or TRBV12-4, the J gene TRBJ2-3; the D call of TRBD2 rests on TCRdb alone, since no DNA is present to check it. The CDR3 is 18 residues long. This CDR3 reads CASSLGAEGLAGMDTQYF.